These 13 T cell receptor beta chains were all obtained from the same sample, sequenced in a study of blood T cell repertoires in COVID-19. This table comes from immunoSEQ multiplex PCR, and its TCRdb copy is limited to in-frame clones, with some not included. The sample contains over 150,000 clones, roughly nine tenths of which appear only once. Material for sequencing was peripheral blood. These receptors all stem from a middle-aged man with acute or convalescent COVID-19.

This chain joins TRBV4-1 and TRBJ1-6; D is possibly TRBD1 (5 bases). V was clipped by 0 bases and J by 10 bases, with 16 bases between them. Germline V CDR1 and CDR2: MGHRA, YSYEKL. The length of the CDR3 is 16 residues. The CDR3, as DNA: TGCGCCAGCAGCCAAGATGGCGGGGCCGTTAACTCACCCCTCCACTTT. Encoded protein: CASSQDGGAVNSPLHF.

This chain links TRBV9 with TRBJ1-6; D is unclear. Trimming removed 0 bases at V and 5 bases at J, with 6 bases between. Germline assignment: CDR1 SGDLS and CDR2 YYNGEE. The CDR3 contains 14 residues. In nucleotides, the CDR3 is TGTGCCAGCAGCGTAGGAGGCAATAATTCACCCCTCCACTTT. Its translation is CASSVGGNNSPLHF. The variable domain in full, with the rest retrieved from reference TRBV9 and TRBJ1-6, is DSGVTQTPKHLITATGQRVTLRCSPRSGDLSVYWYQQSLDQGLQFLIQYYNGEERAKGNILERFSAQQFPDLHSELNLSSLELGDSALYFCASSVGGNNSPLHFGNGTRLTVT.

The chain employs TRBV6-2 or TRBV6-3 and TRBJ2-1; D perhaps matches TRBD2 (6 bases). The germline gives CDR1 MNHEY, CDR2 SVGEGT. The V end lost 6 bases, the J end lost 9 bases, and 18 bases lay between the germline ends. This CDR3 spans 14 amino acids. In nucleotides, the CDR3 is TGTGCCAGCAGCCGCCTGAGCGGGCGGGGTGAGCAGTTCTTC. This sequence encodes CASSRLSGRGEQFF.

This chain connects TRBV19 to TRBJ1-4; D uncertain. CDR3 length: 12 residues. Per germline, CDR1 LNHDA and CDR2 SQIVND (reference sequence). V shed 9 bases and J shed 3 bases, with 8 bases lying between them. CDR3 nucleotide sequence: TGTGCCAGCTCGGAGGCTAATGAAAAACTGTTTTTT. Translation gives CASSEANEKLFF.

Here the CDR3 DNA reads TGTGCCAGCAGCTTATTTTTAGCGGGAGGCCCAAACAATGAGCAGTTCTTC. Residues: CASSLFLAGGPNNEQFF. This chain uses TRBV7-3 with TRBJ2-1, with 10 bases that match TRBD2. CDR1 and CDR2 from the germline V gene are SGHTA and FQGTGA. After removal of 2 bases from V and 5 bases from J, the junction contained 9 bases not matched to a gene. CDR3 size: 17 residues.

The chain combines TRBV30 with TRBJ1-1; D gene ambiguous. CDR3 size: 14 residues. Trimming removed 2 bases at V and 1 base at J, with 11 bases between. Germline V CDR1 and CDR2: GTSNPN, SVGIG (reference sequence). The CDR3 nucleotides are TGTGCCTGGAGTACTACCGTCGGGAACACTGAAGCTTTCTTT. This gives the protein CAWSTTVGNTEAFF.

The chain links TRBV5-1 to TRBJ2-5; TRBD1 matches 7 bases. From germline, CDR1 is SGHRS and CDR2 YFSETQ. The CDR3 length is 13 residues. The junction had 2 bases not matched to a gene; V was cut back by 4 bases and J by 2 bases. The CDR3 here is CASSGDSQETQYF. DNA of the CDR3: TGCGCCAGCAGCGGGGACAGTCAAGAGACCCAGTACTTC.

The chain is built from TRBV27 and TRBJ1-1; TRBD1 might be the D (5 bases). V dropped 7 bases and J dropped 2 bases, with 14 bases sitting between them. Germline CDR1 is MNHEY and CDR2 is SMNVEV (reference sequence). This CDR3 has 14 amino acids. The CDR3 coding sequence is TGTGCCAGCAACTCCTTGGACACAAACACTGAAGCTTTCTTT. Translating it yields CASNSLDTNTEAFF.

The chain joins TRBV9 to TRBJ1-2, with no clear D. Germline CDR1 and CDR2: SGDLS and YYNGEE. Trimming cost V 3 bases and J 4 bases, with 19 bases left between them. The CDR3 totals 16 residues. CDR3 region: CASSAAVVTSGYGYTF. For the CDR3, the DNA is TGTGCCAGCAGCGCCGCAGTTGTAACTAGTGGCTATGGCTACACCTTC. Full variable domain (outside the CDR3, taken from reference TRBV9 and TRBJ1-2): DSGVTQTPKHLITATGQRVTLRCSPRSGDLSVYWYQQSLDQGLQFLIQYYNGEERAKGNILERFSAQQFPDLHSELNLSSLELGDSALYFCASSAAVVTSGYGYTFGSGTRLTVV.

The V gene is TRBV9, the J gene TRBJ1-2; TRBD1 agrees at 9 bases. Germline values: CDR1 SGDLS, CDR2 YYNGEE. The CDR3 spans 15 residues. V lost 3 bases to trimming and J lost 3 bases; unmatched junction nucleotides: 6. The CDR3 loop reads CASSETQGAHYGYTF. In DNA, the CDR3 is TGTGCCAGCAGCGAGACACAGGGGGCCCACTATGGCTACACCTTC.

J is TRBJ2-3 and V is TRBV7-3; 10 bases line up with TRBD2. The V gene's germline CDR1 is SGHTA and CDR2 FQGTGA. This CDR3 is built from 16 residues. J lost 4 bases, V lost 4 bases, and 8 bases had no gene match. CDR3 DNA: TGTGCCAGCAGCTCGGAGGGACTAGCGAGCCCAGATACGCAGTATTTT. This codes for CASSSEGLASPDTQYF.

This rearrangement joins TRBV27 to TRBJ1-5, with 9 bases identical to TRBD1. The CDR3 runs 15 residues. J gave up 1 base and V 3 bases, and 1 base lay outside the gene matches. CDR1 and CDR2 from the germline V gene are MNHEY and SMNVEV (reference sequence). The CDR3 protein is CASSLDRGSNQPQHF. The DNA of the CDR3 is TGTGCCAGCAGTTTGGACAGGGGAAGCAATCAGCCCCAGCATTTT.

The chain couples TRBV10-2 to TRBJ2-2, with 14 bases matching TRBD2. Per the germline V gene, CDR1 is WSHSY and CDR2 is SAAADI. The ends lost 2 bases at V and 2 bases at J; junction bases unmatched: 1. The CDR3 covers 17 residues. The CDR3 loop reads CASSEGLAGGNTGELFF. For the CDR3, the DNA is TGCGCCAGCAGTGAGGGACTAGCGGGGGGCAACACCGGGGAGCTGTTTTTT.